This T cell receptor (beta chain) originates from a study of T-cell memory formation after mild COVID-19. The CDR3 extends over 12 amino acids. Germline loops: CDR1 SEHNR, CDR2 FQNEAQ (reference sequence). Trimming shortened V by 5 bases and J by 5 bases, and 9 bases separated the two germline ends. Using its own MiXCR run on the 5' RACE reads, TCRdb lists one record per CDR3 protein. The top ten clones hold around a fifth of a sample with about 310,000 distinct CDR3 sequences, around 19% of them seen once. The chain employs TRBV7-9 and TRBJ1-1; D is uncertain. Sequencing was carried out using PBMCs or a T cell subset sorted from them (not recorded which). This TCR derives from a man aged 18 to 35 who had mild COVID-19 (a few samples of this study predate the infection). Cell type and time point are not known. The CDR3 DNA reads as TGTGCCAGCAGCCAGGCCCGGACTGAAGCTTTCTTT. Its protein is CASSQARTEAFF. The variable domain in full, with the rest retrieved from reference TRBV7-9 and TRBJ1-1, is DTGVSQNPRHKITKRGQNVTFRCDPISEHNRLYWYRQTLGQGPEFLTYFQNEAQLEKSRLLSDRFSAERPKGSFSTLEIQRTEQGDSAMYLCASSQARTEAFFGQGTRLTVV.